Listed below are T cell receptor beta chains from one sample, sequenced in a study of blood T cell repertoires in COVID-19. Here immunoSEQ multiplex PCR was the method, and the copy in TCRdb shows in-frame clones only, minus some. Among some 300,000 clones listed, around 87% were seen once. Sequences were obtained from peripheral blood. The receptors stem from a man between 65 and 79 years old with acute or convalescent COVID-19. The CDR3 runs from the conserved cysteine through the conserved F or W. Each record gives: D gene, J gene, CDR3 length, V gene, clone size, CDR3 DNA, CDR3 protein. The D gene is left open where the match is weak. Not all rows give a size; the values are once, few, many and, for expanded clones, a class.

- | TRBJ2-4 | 16 | TRBV5-6 | - | TGTGCCAGCAGCTTACAACAGGCGCTAGCCAAAAACATTCAGTACTTC | CASSLQQALAKNIQYF
TRBD1 | TRBJ2-7 | 11 | TRBV12-3/TRBV12-4 | - | TGTGCCAGCAGTTTAGGACAGGGCGTCTACTTC | CASSLGQGVYF
TRBD2 | TRBJ2-1 | 14 | TRBV6-5 | - | TGTGCCAGCAGTTACGGGCGGGAGACGAATGAGCAGTTCTTC | CASSYGRETNEQFF
TRBD1 | TRBJ2-2 | 16 | TRBV29-1 | - | TGCAGCGTTGAACCCTTGGGACAGGCACCCACCGGGGAGCTGTTTTTT | CSVEPLGQAPTGELFF
TRBD2 | TRBJ2-3 | 14 | TRBV3-1/TRBV3-2 | - | TGTGCCAGCAGCCCCAGCGGGAGTCCAGATACGCAGTATTTT | CASSPSGSPDTQYF
TRBD1 | TRBJ2-5 | 13 | TRBV28 | - | TGTGCCAGCAGTTGGGACAGGGGGATATCCCAGTACTTC | CASSWDRGISQYF
- | TRBJ1-5 | 15 | TRBV9 | - | TGTGCCAGCAGCGTAGGACGGGGGTTTGATCAGCCCCAGCATTTT | CASSVGRGFDQPQHF
TRBD2 | TRBJ2-1 | 15 | TRBV27 | - | TGTGCCAGCAGTCCCTGGACTAGCGCCTACAATGAGCAGTTCTTC | CASSPWTSAYNEQFF
TRBD2 | TRBJ2-5 | 14 | TRBV9 | few | TGTGCCAGCAGCCTCGGGGAGGGCGACTTGCCCCAGTACTTC | CASSLGEGDLPQYF
TRBD1 | TRBJ2-7 | 17 | TRBV7-8 | once | TGTGCCAGCAGCTTAGTTTGGGCGGGGACAGGGTACTACGAGCAGTACTTC | CASSLVWAGTGYYEQYF
- | TRBJ1-1 | 13 | TRBV29-1 | - | TGCAGCGCAAACGCAGGGGTTGGGACTGAAGCTTTCTTT | CSANAGVGTEAFF
- | TRBJ2-2 | 16 | TRBV4-1 | - | TGCGCCAGCAGCCAAGACCGACGACTCTTTGGCGGGGAGCTGTTTTTT | CASSQDRRLFGGELFF
- | TRBJ1-4 | 12 | TRBV4-3 | - | TGCGCCAGCAGCCAACCAGGGGAGAAACTGTTTTTT | CASSQPGEKLFF
- | TRBJ2-6 | 16 | TRBV9 | - | TGTGCCAGCAGCCCGCGTGAGGGCTCTGGGGCCAACGTCCTGACTTTC | CASSPREGSGANVLTF
- | TRBJ1-5 | 15 | TRBV6-6 | - | TGTGCCAGCAGTTACGTCCTGGCCCTGAATCAGCCCCAGCATTTT | CASSYVLALNQPQHF
- | TRBJ1-5 | 17 | TRBV28 | - | TGTGCCAGCACCGAAGGGGGGGCAGGGGTGGCCAATCAGCCCCAGCATTTT | CASTEGGAGVANQPQHF
- | TRBJ1-1 | 16 | TRBV25-1 | - | TGTGCCAGCAGTGAAATAGGCACAGGGTTCTACACTGAAGCTTTCTTT | CASSEIGTGFYTEAFF
- | TRBJ2-1 | 16 | TRBV4-2 | - | TGTGCCAGCAGCCAGGCTCCCAGCGGGCCCTACAATGAGCAGTTCTTC | CASSQAPSGPYNEQFF
TRBD1 | TRBJ1-2 | 14 | TRBV19 | - | TGTGCCAGTAGTGCGACAGGGGGGTACTATGGCTACACCTTC | CASSATGGYYGYTF
TRBD2 | TRBJ2-1 | 15 | TRBV28 | once | TGTGCCACCGATATCGGACTAGCGGGAGGGAATGAGCAGTTCTTC | CATDIGLAGGNEQFF
TRBD1 | TRBJ2-1 | 14 | TRBV7-9 | once | TGTGCCAGCAGGGACAGGGTATTCTACAATGAGCAGTTCTTC | CASRDRVFYNEQFF
TRBD1 | TRBJ1-6 | 15 | TRBV3-1/TRBV3-2 | - | TGTGCCAGCAGCCAAGGGACAGGGGGCAATTCACCCCTCCACTTT | CASSQGTGGNSPLHF
TRBD1 | TRBJ2-7 | 12 | TRBV29-1 | - | TGCAGCGCAAACGGACAGGGGAACGAGCAGTACTTC | CSANGQGNEQYF
- | TRBJ1-6 | 14 | TRBV6-5 | - | TGTGCCAGCAGGACCCGGTCGGGTAATTCACCCCTCCACTTT | CASRTRSGNSPLHF
TRBD1 | TRBJ1-6 | 17 | TRBV28 | - | TGTGCCAGCAGTCTGGGACCCTTGACAGGGTCAAATTCACCCCTCCACTTT | CASSLGPLTGSNSPLHF
TRBD1 | TRBJ2-1 | 13 | TRBV7-3 | - | TGTGCCAGCAGCCAAGGACAGGACAATGAGCAGTTCTTC | CASSQGQDNEQFF
- | TRBJ1-5 | 17 | TRBV11-3 | - | TGTGCCAGCAGCTTAGCGCCTGGGCGGGGGAGGGACCAGCCCCAGCATTTT | CASSLAPGRGRDQPQHF
- | TRBJ1-2 | 14 | TRBV2 | - | TGTGCCAGCATCGAGGACAGCCCTGTGAGAGGCTACACCTTC | CASIEDSPVRGYTF
TRBD1 | TRBJ2-5 | 13 | TRBV5-6 | - | TGTGCCAGCAGCACGGGACAGCAAGAGACCCAGTACTTC | CASSTGQQETQYF
- | TRBJ1-1 | 15 | TRBV11-2 | - | TGTGCCAGCAGCTTAGGGAGGCGAATTAACACTGAAGCTTTCTTT | CASSLGRRINTEAFF
TRBD1 | TRBJ1-4 | 17 | TRBV19 | - | TGTGCCAGTAGTCCGCGCCGCACTAGTGGAGGGGGCGAAAAACTGTTTTTT | CASSPRRTSGGGEKLFF
- | TRBJ1-1 | 13 | TRBV3-1/TRBV3-2 | - | TGTGCCAGCAGCCAAGGTACGACACCTGAAGCTTTCTTT | CASSQGTTPEAFF
- | TRBJ1-4 | 16 | TRBV5-5 | once | TGTGCCAGCAGCTTGAGTTTCCGGGGGACTAATGAAAAACTGTTTTTT | CASSLSFRGTNEKLFF
TRBD1 | TRBJ1-2 | 13 | TRBV19 | - | TGTGCCAGCTCAGGGGGCGGTGACTATGGCTACACCTTC | CASSGGGDYGYTF
- | TRBJ2-2 | 13 | TRBV28 | - | TGTGCCAGCAGGGACAGGAACACCGGGGAGCTGTTTTTT | CASRDRNTGELFF
TRBD2 | TRBJ2-3 | 17 | TRBV28 | few | TGTGCCAGCAGTCCGCCGGGACTAGCGGGGATCACAGATACGCAGTATTTT | CASSPPGLAGITDTQYF
- | TRBJ1-6 | 15 | TRBV6-5 | - | TGTGCCAGCAGTCCTCACGGTCAGGGAAGTTCACCCCTCCACTTT | CASSPHGQGSSPLHF
TRBD1 | TRBJ1-2 | 15 | TRBV3-1/TRBV3-2 | - | TGTGCCAGCAGCCAAACCGACAGGGGTGGGTATGGCTACACCTTC | CASSQTDRGGYGYTF
- | TRBJ2-6 | 15 | TRBV28 | - | TGTGCCAGCAGTTCAGGGTGGTCTGGGGCCAACGTCCTGACTTTC | CASSSGWSGANVLTF
- | TRBJ1-2 | 14 | TRBV5-6 | few | TGTGCCAGCAGCTTGGTGCCCGGGAACTATGGCTACACCTTC | CASSLVPGNYGYTF
TRBD2 | TRBJ2-3 | 15 | TRBV18 | - | TGTGCCAGCTCGACTAGCGGGATAGGGACAGATACGCAGTATTTT | CASSTSGIGTDTQYF
- | TRBJ2-1 | 14 | TRBV4-2 | - | TGTGCCAGCAGCCCAGGGGACCGCGAAAATGAGCAGTTCTTC | CASSPGDRENEQFF
TRBD2 | TRBJ2-1 | 16 | TRBV7-2 | once | TGTGCCAGCAGCTTAGCCGGGACTAGAACCTACAATGAGCAGTTCTTC | CASSLAGTRTYNEQFF
TRBD1 | TRBJ1-1 | 16 | TRBV5-1 | - | TGCGCCAGCAGCTTGGGAGGGGGCAGGAGGGACACTGAAGCTTTCTTT | CASSLGGGRRDTEAFF
- | TRBJ2-7 | 11 | TRBV20-1 | - | TGCAGTGCTAGTGGCAGCTACGAGCAGTACTTC | CSASGSYEQYF
TRBD2 | TRBJ2-5 | 16 | TRBV15 | - | TGTGCCACCAGCAGAGGTAGCGGGGGGTCCCAAGAGACCCAGTACTTC | CATSRGSGGSQETQYF
TRBD1 | TRBJ1-1 | 15 | TRBV29-1 | - | TGCAGCGTTCAGAGGACAGGGTTCATGAACACTGAAGCTTTCTTT | CSVQRTGFMNTEAFF
- | TRBJ2-5 | 12 | TRBV12-3/TRBV12-4 | - | TGTGCCAGCAGCCGAGACAGGTACCGACAGTACTTC | CASSRDRYRQYF
TRBD2 | TRBJ2-3 | 17 | TRBV7-2 | - | TGTGCCAGCAGCTTAGGCAATAGCGGGGGGGGCACAGATACGCAGTATTTT | CASSLGNSGGGTDTQYF
TRBD2 | TRBJ2-1 | 16 | TRBV5-6 | - | TGTGCCAGCAGCTTGCTGTTACTAGCGGGGTGGAATGAGCAGTTCTTC | CASSLLLLAGWNEQFF
- | TRBJ1-2 | 13 | TRBV7-2 | - | TGTGCCAGCAGCCCAGGACAGCCCGGTGGCTACACCTTC | CASSPGQPGGYTF
- | TRBJ1-2 | 13 | TRBV29-1 | - | TGCAGCGTGGGGCAAGCCAGGGCTAGTGGCTACACCTTC | CSVGQARASGYTF
TRBD2 | TRBJ2-7 | 15 | TRBV3-1/TRBV3-2 | - | TGTGCCAGCAGCCAGCTGACTAGCGGACCCTACGAGCAGTACTTC | CASSQLTSGPYEQYF
- | TRBJ1-1 | 13 | TRBV6-5 | - | TGTGCCAGCAGTTACCCCGGACAGACTGAAGCTTTCTTT | CASSYPGQTEAFF